Below, 9 T cell receptor beta chains from the same sample are listed, as sequenced in a study of response to subunit inactivated influenza vaccine. TCRdb fed the RT-PCR reads into MiXCR, producing one record per CDR3 protein. The sample carries around 580,000 distinct CDR3 sequences, approximately 12% recorded once. Here the sequenced sample was PBMCs from blood, taken on the day of vaccination. These receptors were taken from a man aged 45 to 65 who received an inactivated influenza vaccine.

In this sample, this clonotype turned up a few times. The rearrangement uses TRBV6-5 and TRBJ2-7; the D gene is possibly TRBD1 (5 bases). The CDR3 is made up of 15 amino acids. Germline loops: CDR1 MNHEY, CDR2 SVGAGI. Trimming left V 2 bases short and J 5 bases short, with 16 bases between. CDR3 region: CASSYELRGNDEQYF. DNA for the CDR3: TGTGCCAGCAGTTACGAGCTTAGGGGCAACGACGAGCAGTACTTC.

J is TRBJ2-1 and V is TRBV4-2; 8 bases match TRBD2. Germline V gene data show CDR1 as LGHNA and CDR2 as YNFKEQ. The V gene end was trimmed by 1 base and the J gene end by 0 bases; junction bases not matched to a gene: 5. This CDR3 is 17 amino acids long. CDR3: CASSQVAGTSSYNEQFF. In DNA form, the CDR3 reads TGTGCCAGCAGCCAAGTAGCGGGGACGAGCTCCTACAATGAGCAGTTCTTC.

The rearrangement links TRBV5-1 to TRBJ1-1; D unclear. Germline V gene lookup returns CDR1 SGHRS and CDR2 YFSETQ. The V end lost 6 bases, the J end lost 1 base, and 10 bases lay between the germline ends. The CDR3 contains 13 residues. DNA of the CDR3: TGCGCCAGCACCCAACGGGCGAACACTGAAGCTTTCTTT. It yields the protein CASTQRANTEAFF.

The rearrangement uses TRBV28 and TRBJ1-6; 7 nucleotides align to TRBD1. Losses at the gene ends were 7 bases for V and 4 bases for J; bases not matched to a gene: 7. This CDR3 has 15 amino acids. Germline CDR1 is MDHEN and CDR2 is SYDVKM. The CDR3 sequence is CASKTPGQYNSPLHF. The CDR3 region has the DNA TGTGCCAGCAAGACACCGGGACAGTATAATTCACCCCTCCACTTT.

This chain joins TRBV29-1 and TRBJ2-7; D might be TRBD1 (6 bases). Germline V CDR1 and CDR2: SQVTM, ANQGSEA. The CDR3 runs 15 residues. V gave up 1 base and J gave up 0 bases, with 13 bases separating them. The CDR3 sequence is CSVEGQGSTSYEQYF. CDR3 sequence (DNA): TGCAGCGTTGAAGGGCAGGGGTCCACCTCCTACGAGCAGTACTTC.

This clonotype was seen only a few times. This chain uses TRBV24-1 with TRBJ2-6; D unclear. Between the trimmed V and J ends, which lost 5 bases and 0 bases, there was a span of 10 bases. The germline CDR1 and CDR2 sequences are KGHDR and SFDVKD. The CDR3 is made up of 16 amino acids. The CDR3 nucleotides read TGTGCCACCAGTGGATACACCTTCTCTGGGGCCAACGTCCTGACTTTC. Amino acid sequence: CATSGYTFSGANVLTF.

The CDR3 nucleotides are TGTGCCAGCAGCCAATTGGGCGGGAGAAGTAGCGAGCAGTACTTC. It encodes CASSQLGGRSSEQYF. The chain links TRBV3-1 to TRBJ2-7, with 7 positions matching TRBD2. V lost 2 bases and J lost 6; bases outside the gene matches: 10. CDR3 size: 15 residues. Per the germline V gene, CDR1 is LGHDT and CDR2 is YNNKEL (reference sequence).

Of note for this clonotype: A read error may produce the germline difference seen at one junction end. The chain has TRBV6-1 and TRBJ2-7; D gene ambiguous. Germline V gene data show CDR1 as MNHNS and CDR2 as SASEGT. CDR3 size: 19 residues. For the CDR3, the DNA is TGTGCCAGCAGTAAACCCCGTGGGTCCAGTTCGTCGAGCTCCCACGAGCAGTACTTC. Residues: CASSKPRGSSSSSSHEQYF.

This clonotype was detected a few times. J is TRBJ2-5 and V is TRBV15; 9 nucleotides match TRBD1. Germline lookup yields CDR1 LNHNV and CDR2 YYDKDF (reference sequence). The J segment lost 5 bases and the V segment lost 0 bases, leaving 4 bases of the junction unmatched. The CDR3 covers 15 residues. The CDR3 bases are TGTGCCACCAGCAGAGATGGGACAGGGATGGAGACCCAGTACTTC. The encoded protein is CATSRDGTGMETQYF.